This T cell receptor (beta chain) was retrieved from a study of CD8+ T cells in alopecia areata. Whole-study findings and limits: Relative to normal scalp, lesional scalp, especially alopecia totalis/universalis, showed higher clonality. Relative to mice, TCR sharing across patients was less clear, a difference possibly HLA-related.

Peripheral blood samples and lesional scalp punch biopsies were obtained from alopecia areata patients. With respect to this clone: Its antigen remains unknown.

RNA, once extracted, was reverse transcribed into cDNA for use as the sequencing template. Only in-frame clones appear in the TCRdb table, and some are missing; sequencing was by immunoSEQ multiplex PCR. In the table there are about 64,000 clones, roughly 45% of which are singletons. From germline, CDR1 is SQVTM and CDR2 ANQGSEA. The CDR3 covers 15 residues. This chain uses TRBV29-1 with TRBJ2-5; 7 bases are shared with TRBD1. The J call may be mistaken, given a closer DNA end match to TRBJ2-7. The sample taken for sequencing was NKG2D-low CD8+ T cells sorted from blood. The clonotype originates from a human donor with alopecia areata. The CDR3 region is CSVEERTGLPYEQYF. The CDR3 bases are TGCAGCGTTGAAGAGAGGACAGGCCTTCCCTACGAGCAGTACTTC.